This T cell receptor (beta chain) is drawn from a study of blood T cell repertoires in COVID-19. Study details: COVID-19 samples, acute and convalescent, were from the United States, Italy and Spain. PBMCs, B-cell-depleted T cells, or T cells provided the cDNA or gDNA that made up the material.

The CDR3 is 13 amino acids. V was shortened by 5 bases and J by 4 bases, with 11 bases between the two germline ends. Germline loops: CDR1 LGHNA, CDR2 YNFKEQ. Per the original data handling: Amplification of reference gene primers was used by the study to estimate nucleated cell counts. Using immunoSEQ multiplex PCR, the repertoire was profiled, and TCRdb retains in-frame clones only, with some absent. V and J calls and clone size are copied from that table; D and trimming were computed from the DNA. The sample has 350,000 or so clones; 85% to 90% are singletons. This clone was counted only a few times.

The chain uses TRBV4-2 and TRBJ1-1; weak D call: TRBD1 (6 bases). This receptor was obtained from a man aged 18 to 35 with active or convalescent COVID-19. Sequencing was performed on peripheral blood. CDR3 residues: CASSEQGGTEAFF. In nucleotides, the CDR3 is TGTGCCAGCAGCGAACAGGGCGGCACTGAAGCTTTCTTT.